The T cell receptor beta chain described here comes from a study of shared clonotypes between healthy human individuals. About the study: The study used three CD4 naive, three CD4 memory, two CD8 naive and one CD8 memory plate per donor. Study-level findings and limits: It was only blood that was sampled, and tissue repertoires likely differ. Naive subsets tended to show greater estimated richness than memory subsets.

Sequenced by immunoSEQ multiplex PCR; TCRdb stores in-frame clones only, minus some. The table has about 2 million clones, roughly 96% seen once. Comment on this clone: As yet, its antigen is unknown.

V trimming: 4 bases; J trimming: 5 bases; junction bases outside the gene matches: 3. The CDR3 sequence is 15 residues long. From germline, CDR1 is SGHRS and CDR2 YFSETQ. This receptor was taken from a man aged 18-30 years in good health. Source material: naive CD4+ T cells sorted from blood. This sample's subset: CD45RA+ positively selected. The chain recombines TRBV5-1 with TRBJ2-3; 14 bases map to TRBD2. The CDR3 sequence is CASSRTSGRIDTQYF. CDR3 bases: TGCGCCAGCAGCAGGACTAGCGGGAGGATAGATACGCAGTATTTT.